The 10 T cell receptor beta chains in this list originate from one sample, sequenced in a study of cytomegalovirus exposure and HLA in healthy donors. The PCR ran on 60 Vbeta and 13 Jbeta primers. Clones were read by immunoSEQ multiplex PCR, and TCRdb kept only the in-frame ones, dropping some. This table has some 150,000 clones, approximately 68% appearing once. Sequenced material: PBMCs. These receptors were collected from a man aged 55 to 70 in good health and CMV-seronegative.

The V gene is TRBV11-1, the J gene TRBJ1-6, with D maybe TRBD1 (6 bases). Trimming pared 3 bases from V and 7 bases from J, leaving 13 bases between. This CDR3 is built from 15 residues. Per germline, CDR1 SGHAT and CDR2 FQDESV (reference sequence). The CDR3 sequence: CASSLARTVNSPLHF. DNA of the CDR3: TGTGCCAGCAGCTTGGCTAGGACAGTCAATTCACCCCTCCACTTT.

This clone was detected once. The chain has TRBV5-1 and TRBJ2-5; TRBD2 matches 9 bases. This CDR3 has 17 amino acids. The junction had 12 bases not matched to a gene; V was cut back by 5 bases and J by 1 base. Germline assignment: CDR1 SGHRS and CDR2 YFSETQ. CDR3 sequence reads: CASSRIAGDYRQETQYF. CDR3 coding DNA: TGCGCCAGCAGTCGCATAGCGGGAGATTACCGCCAAGAGACCCAGTACTTC.

The J gene is TRBJ2-7, the V gene TRBV28; TRBD1 matches 7 bases. Losses at the gene ends were 6 bases for V and 1 base for J; bases not matched to a gene: 3. Germline values: CDR1 MDHEN, CDR2 SYDVKM. This CDR3 is built from 13 residues. This CDR3 reads CASRGTVSYEQYF. CDR3 nucleotide sequence: TGTGCCAGCAGGGGGACAGTATCCTACGAGCAGTACTTC.

This clone turned up a few times. The rearrangement joins TRBV10-1 to TRBJ2-1; tentative D call: TRBD2 (5 bases). Looked up from germline, CDR1 is WNHNN and CDR2 is SYGVQD (reference sequence). This CDR3 region has 13 residues. V dropped 3 bases and J dropped 7 bases, with 10 bases sitting between them. CDR3 sequence (DNA): TGCGCCAGCAGTGAATCTAGCTCGAATGAGCAGTTCTTC. Protein: CASSESSSNEQFF.

The chain is built from TRBV19 and TRBJ1-1, with TRBD1 matching 8 bases. The V gene's germline CDR1 is LNHDA and CDR2 SQIVND (reference sequence). Trimming removed 1 base from V and 4 bases from J; junction bases left unmatched: 2. The CDR3 is made up of 14 amino acids. CDR3: CASSIAGGTTEAFF. DNA for the CDR3: TGTGCCAGTAGTATAGCAGGGGGCACCACTGAAGCTTTCTTT.

This clone has only a few counts. The V call is TRBV11-2, the J call TRBJ1-4; 11 nucleotides align to TRBD1. V was clipped by 5 bases and J by 10 bases; unmatched bases: 12. Germline CDR1 reads SGHAT; CDR2 reads FQNNGV. This CDR3 spans 16 amino acids. The CDR3 DNA sequence: TGTGCCAGCAGCCATCCGGACAGGGGGCGGTTCGCAAAACTGTTTTTT. Translation gives CASSHPDRGRFAKLFF.

The genes are TRBV28 and TRBJ1-6, with 9 bases fitting TRBD1. V lost 6 bases to trimming and J lost 10 bases; unmatched junction nucleotides: 10. Germline V gene sequence: CDR1 MDHEN, CDR2 SYDVKM. This CDR3 has 15 amino acids. CDR3 coding DNA: TGTGCCAGCAGCACTCCGGGACAGGGTATATCACCCCTCCACTTT. Its protein product is CASSTPGQGISPLHF.

This clone has a handful of counts. V and J are TRBV5-1 and TRBJ2-3; D not resolved. Germline CDR1 SGHRS, CDR2 YFSETQ. Deletions cut 7 bases from V and 0 bases from J, with 3 bases between. The CDR3 length is 11 residues. For the CDR3, the DNA is TGCGCCAGCGGCAGCACAGATACGCAGTATTTT. Amino acids: CASGSTDTQYF.

This chain links TRBV7-3 with TRBJ2-6; 7 bases line up with TRBD1. Germline trimming cut 5 bases from V and 0 bases from J; bases unmatched to any gene: 16. Germline CDR1 and CDR2: SGHTA and FQGTGA. The CDR3 contains 20 residues. The CDR3 region has the DNA TGTGCCAGCAGCCCAGGGGGACAGAACCCACCGCTCTCTGGGGCCAACGTCCTGACTTTC. Translating gives CASSPGGQNPPLSGANVLTF.

The chain carries TRBV5-1 and TRBJ2-5; tentative D call: TRBD2 (5 bases). CDR1 and CDR2 (germline): SGHRS, YFSETQ. Deletions cut 2 bases from V and 5 bases from J, with 22 bases between. CDR3 size: 17 residues. As DNA, the CDR3 is TGCGCCAGCAGCTTACCCCAGACGGCGGGTTCCGGTGAGACCCAGTACTTC. Amino acid sequence: CASSLPQTAGSGETQYF.